This entry lists 6 T cell receptor beta chains sequenced from one sample in a study of T-cell memory formation after mild COVID-19. From the 5' RACE reads, TCRdb called clonotypes with MiXCR, one entry per CDR3 protein. This sample has about 190,000 distinct CDR3 sequences, with about 17% found just once. The sequencing input was PBMCs or a T cell subset sorted from them (not recorded which). These TCRs come from an adult woman who had mild COVID-19 (a few samples of this study predate the infection). Cell type and time point are not known.

This clonotype has more than one count but fewer than ten. The chain has TRBV7-3 and TRBJ2-7; 10 nucleotides match TRBD1. This CDR3 comprises 14 residues. CDR1 SGHTA and CDR2 FQGTGA come from the germline V gene. V lost 5 bases, J lost 4 bases, and 5 bases stayed unmatched. The CDR3 protein is CASSPGTGVYEQYF. CDR3 DNA: TGTGCCAGCAGCCCCGGGACAGGGGTGTACGAGCAGTACTTC.

The table lists this clonotype with many counts. The V call is TRBV5-1, the J call TRBJ1-1, with D unresolved. This CDR3 is built from 13 residues. Germline V gene sequence: CDR1 SGHRS, CDR2 YFSETQ. The V end lost 4 bases, the J end lost 6 bases, and 13 bases lay between the germline ends. The CDR3 is CASSTNLDAEAFF. The CDR3 coding sequence is TGCGCCAGCAGCACGAACCTCGACGCTGAAGCTTTCTTT. The full variable domain, its missing parts supplied by reference TRBV5-1 and TRBJ1-1, is KAGVTQTPRYLIKTRGQQVTLSCSPISGHRSVSWYQQTPGQGLQFLFEYFSETQRNKGNFPGRFSGRQFSNSRSEMNVSTLELGDSALYLCASSTNLDAEAFFGQGTRLTVV.

The rearrangement links TRBV6-1 to TRBJ2-2; D ambiguous. Germline-derived CDR1 and CDR2 are MNHNS and SASEGT. The CDR3 contains 17 residues. The ends were cut back, 3 bases at V and 1 base at J, with 15 bases in the middle. CDR3 sequence (DNA): TGTGCCAGCAGTGATCATTGGAAAAGAGGGAACACCGGGGAGCTGTTTTTT. It is translated as CASSDHWKRGNTGELFF.

The chain joins TRBV5-1 to TRBJ1-1; no reliable D call. This CDR3 comprises 12 residues. The ends were cut back, 0 bases at V and 10 bases at J, with 10 bases in the middle. Per germline, CDR1 SGHRS and CDR2 YFSETQ. In nucleotides, the CDR3 is TGCGCCAGCAGCTTGGCCGGTCCGGGAGCTTTCTTT. It yields the protein CASSLAGPGAFF.

The chain links TRBV12-3 or TRBV12-4 to TRBJ2-3; TRBD2 aligns across 11 bases. CDR3 length: 16 residues. The J segment lost 5 bases and the V segment lost 1 base, leaving 5 bases of the junction unmatched. CDR3 coding DNA: TGTGCCAGCAGTTTAGAGCTAGCGGGGGGAGTAGATACGCAGTATTTT. This codes for CASSLELAGGVDTQYF.

The gene calls are TRBV20-1 and TRBJ2-1; 8 bases are a match to TRBD2. V was clipped by 3 bases and J by 13 bases; unmatched bases: 8. CDR3 length: 12 amino acids. Germline lookup yields CDR1 DFQATT and CDR2 SNEGSKA (reference sequence). CDR3 in amino acids: CSASPAGGVQFF. As DNA, the CDR3 is TGCAGTGCTAGTCCGGCGGGAGGCGTCCAGTTCTTC.